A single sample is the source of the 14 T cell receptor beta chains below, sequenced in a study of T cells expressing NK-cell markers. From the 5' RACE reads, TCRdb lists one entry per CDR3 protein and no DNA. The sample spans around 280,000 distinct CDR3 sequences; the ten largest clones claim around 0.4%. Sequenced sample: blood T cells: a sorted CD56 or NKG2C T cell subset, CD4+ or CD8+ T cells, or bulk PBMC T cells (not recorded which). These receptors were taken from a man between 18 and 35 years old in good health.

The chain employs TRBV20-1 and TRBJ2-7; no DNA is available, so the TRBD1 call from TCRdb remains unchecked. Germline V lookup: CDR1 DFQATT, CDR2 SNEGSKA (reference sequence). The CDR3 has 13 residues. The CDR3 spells CSAPGEWSYEQYF.

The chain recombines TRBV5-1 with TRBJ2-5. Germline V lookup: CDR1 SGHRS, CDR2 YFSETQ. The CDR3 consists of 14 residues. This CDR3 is CASSWTRAGETQYF. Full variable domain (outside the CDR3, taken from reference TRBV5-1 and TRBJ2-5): KAGVTQTPRYLIKTRGQQVTLSCSPISGHRSVSWYQQTPGQGLQFLFEYFSETQRNKGNFPGRFSGRQFSNSRSEMNVSTLELGDSALYLCASSWTRAGETQYFGPGTRLLVL.

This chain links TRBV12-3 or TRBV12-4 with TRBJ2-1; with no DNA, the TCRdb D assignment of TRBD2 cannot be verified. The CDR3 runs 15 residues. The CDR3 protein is CASSLPGEIRNEQFF.

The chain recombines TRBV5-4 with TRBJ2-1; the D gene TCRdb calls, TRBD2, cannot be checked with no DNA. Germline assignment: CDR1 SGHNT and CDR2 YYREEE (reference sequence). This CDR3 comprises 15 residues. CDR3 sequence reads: CASSLRTSGLNEQFF.

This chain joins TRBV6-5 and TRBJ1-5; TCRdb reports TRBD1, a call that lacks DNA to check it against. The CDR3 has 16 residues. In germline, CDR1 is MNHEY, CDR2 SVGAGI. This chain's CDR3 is CASSPTGGGSNQPQHF.

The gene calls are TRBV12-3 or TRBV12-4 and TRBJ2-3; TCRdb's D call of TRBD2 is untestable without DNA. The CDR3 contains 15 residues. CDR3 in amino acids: CASSPGLAVTHTQYF.

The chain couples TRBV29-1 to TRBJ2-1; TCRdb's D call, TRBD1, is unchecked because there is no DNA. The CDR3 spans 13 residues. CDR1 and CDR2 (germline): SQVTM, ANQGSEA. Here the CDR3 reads CSVDRGSGYEQFF.

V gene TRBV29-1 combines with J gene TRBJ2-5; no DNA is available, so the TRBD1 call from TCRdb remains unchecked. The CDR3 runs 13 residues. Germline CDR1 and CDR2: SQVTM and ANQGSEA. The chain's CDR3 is CTIWRGGQETQYF.

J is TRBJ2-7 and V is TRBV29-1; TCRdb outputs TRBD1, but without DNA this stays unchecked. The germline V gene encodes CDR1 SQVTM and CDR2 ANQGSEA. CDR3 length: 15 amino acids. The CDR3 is CSVKFTGTGVHEQYF.

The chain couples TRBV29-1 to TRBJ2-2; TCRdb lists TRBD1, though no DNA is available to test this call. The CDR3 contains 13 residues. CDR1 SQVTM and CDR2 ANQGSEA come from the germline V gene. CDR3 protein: CSVSTVNTGELFF.

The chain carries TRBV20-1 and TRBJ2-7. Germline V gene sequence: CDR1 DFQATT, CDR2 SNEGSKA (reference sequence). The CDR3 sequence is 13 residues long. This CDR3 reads CSAPSGSSYEQYF.

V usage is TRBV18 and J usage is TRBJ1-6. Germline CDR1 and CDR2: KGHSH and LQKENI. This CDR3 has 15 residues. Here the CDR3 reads CASSPRLLTNSPLHF.

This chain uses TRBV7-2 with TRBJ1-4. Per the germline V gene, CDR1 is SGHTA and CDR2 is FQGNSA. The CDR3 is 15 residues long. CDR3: CASSLVGVDDEKLFF.

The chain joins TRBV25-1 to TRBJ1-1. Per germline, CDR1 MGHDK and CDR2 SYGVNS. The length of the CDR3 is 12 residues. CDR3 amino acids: CATTGLFTEAFF.